The 22 T cell receptor beta chains listed next were all sequenced from one sample in a study of early T cells in non-severe SARS-CoV-2 infection (dated by TCRdb to about 2021). Library creation used 5' RACE. This sample was sequenced with a NextSeq 500. Clones were called with MiXCR by TCRdb after fastp trimmed the public reads at Q25, and only in-frame beta chains were retained. CDR3 protein duplicates are merged, each entry listing the most common genes and DNA. The sample table contains tens of thousands of distinct CDR3 sequences; only one count was recorded for roughly 4% of them. The ten largest clones represent around 5.6% of the sample. The sequenced sample was whole blood. These receptors came from an adult who was a healthcare worker with PCR-confirmed SARS-CoV-2 infection or an uninfected control (not recorded which).

This clonotype has at least ten counts. The chain recombines TRBV20-1 with TRBJ1-5; D may be TRBD1 (5 bases). Trimming shortened V by 2 bases and J by 5 bases, and 16 bases separated the two germline ends. Germline CDR1 is DFQATT and CDR2 is SNEGSKA (reference sequence). The CDR3 sequence is 15 residues long. CDR3 loop: CSARPGPAGYQPQHF. The CDR3 nucleotides read TGCAGTGCTAGACCAGGGCCCGCGGGGTATCAGCCCCAGCATTTT.

This clonotype was seen at least ten times. The genes are TRBV7-9 and TRBJ2-1; 8 bases fit TRBD2. This CDR3 spans 15 amino acids. V lost 5 bases, J lost 5 bases, and 8 bases stayed unmatched. Per the germline V gene, CDR1 is SEHNR and CDR2 is FQNEAQ (reference sequence). The chain's CDR3 is CASSRTAGADNEQFF. The CDR3 DNA reads TGTGCCAGCAGCCGCACAGCGGGGGCCGACAATGAGCAGTTCTTC.

This clonotype has at least ten counts. The rearrangement links TRBV6-1 to TRBJ1-3; a weak D match, TRBD1 (6 bases). V lost 1 base and J 1 base, leaving 8 bases between the germline ends. CDR1 MNHNS and CDR2 SASEGT come from the germline V gene. This CDR3 contains 15 residues. CDR3 sequence reads: CASSEDGTSGNTIYF. The CDR3 DNA reads as TGTGCCAGCAGTGAAGATGGGACATCTGGAAACACCATATATTTT.

This clonotype is judged large. J is TRBJ1-5 and V is TRBV6-4; D possibly corresponds to TRBD1 (6 bases). Germline V CDR1 and CDR2: MRHNA, SNTAGT. This CDR3 is built from 11 residues. V lost 10 bases to trimming and J lost 6 bases, with 10 bases between them. The CDR3 sequence is CATSGAQPQHF. CDR3 nucleotide sequence: TGTGCCACCTCAGGGGCTCAGCCCCAGCATTTT.

The rearrangement links TRBV5-1 to TRBJ1-1; 7 nucleotides agree with TRBD1. Germline V CDR1 and CDR2: SGHRS, YFSETQ. Trimming removed 8 bases from V and 4 bases from J; junction bases left unmatched: 14. The length of the CDR3 is 15 residues. CDR3 nucleotide sequence: TGCGCCAGTACCGTTTCGACAGGGCTGGCCACTGAAGCTTTCTTT. It codes for CASTVSTGLATEAFF.

This clonotype was counted only a few times. The rearrangement links TRBV11-2 to TRBJ2-3; TRBD1 matches 8 bases. CDR3 length equals 14 residues. V lost 7 bases to trimming and J lost 4 bases; unmatched junction nucleotides: 7. Germline V gene sequence: CDR1 SGHAT, CDR2 FQNNGV. CDR3 protein: CASIEDRVADTQYF. CDR3 bases: TGTGCCAGCATCGAGGACAGGGTCGCAGATACGCAGTATTTT.

This clonotype was detected many times. The V and J genes are TRBV13 and TRBJ1-3; 8 bases match TRBD1. The CDR3 covers 14 residues. V lost 5 bases and J lost 9; bases outside the gene matches: 9. Per germline, CDR1 PRHDT and CDR2 FYEKMQ (reference sequence). This CDR3 is CASSLTGQGPTIYF. DNA for the CDR3: TGTGCCAGCAGCCTTACCGGACAGGGCCCCACCATATATTTT. Filled out from reference TRBV13 and TRBJ1-3, the complete variable domain reads AAGVIQSPRHLIKEKRETATLKCYPIPRHDTVYWYQQGPGQDPQFLISFYEKMQSDKGSIPDRFSAQQFSDYHSELNMSSLELGDSALYFCASSLTGQGPTIYFGEGSWLTVV.

Only one count was recorded for this clonotype. A read error is possible here, since a much larger clone lies one base away. The rearrangement links TRBV11-2 to TRBJ2-3; D is unresolved. The germline gives CDR1 SGHAT, CDR2 FQNNGV. The CDR3 spans 12 residues. CDR3 DNA sequence: TGTGTCAGCAGCTCGAACACAGATATGCAGTATTTT. Its protein is CVSSSNTDMQYF.

The rearrangement uses TRBV29-1 and TRBJ2-2; 8 nucleotides match TRBD1. The CDR3 loop spans 14 amino acids. The germline V gene has CDR1 SQVTM and CDR2 ANQGSEA. Trimming removed 6 bases from V and 4 bases from J; junction bases left unmatched: 7. The CDR3 here is CSVRTGSGTGELFF. The CDR3 DNA is TGCAGCGTAAGGACAGGGTCCGGCACCGGGGAGCTGTTTTTT.

This clonotype was observed many times. CDR3 sequence (DNA): TGTGCCAGCAGGCCGGGACAGGGGGGGACTGAAGCTTTCTTT. This translates into CASRPGQGGTEAFF. V and J are TRBV28 and TRBJ1-1; the match to TRBD1 covers 11 bases. The CDR3 length is 14 residues. V lost 6 bases to trimming and J lost 5 bases; unmatched junction nucleotides: 5. CDR1 MDHEN and CDR2 SYDVKM come from the germline V gene.

This clonotype turned up a few times. The chain links TRBV3-1 to TRBJ2-1, with 13 bases lining up with TRBD2. Per germline, CDR1 LGHDT and CDR2 YNNKEL (reference sequence). J lost 5 bases, V lost 7 bases, and 5 bases had no gene match. The CDR3 extends over 15 amino acids. This CDR3 is CASTRTSGRNNEQFF. CDR3 DNA sequence: TGTGCCAGCACCCGGACTAGCGGGAGAAACAATGAGCAGTTCTTC.

The rearrangement uses TRBV2 and TRBJ2-3; weak D call: TRBD1 (5 bases). The germline gives CDR1 SNHLY, CDR2 FYNNEI. The V gene lost 4 bases and the J gene lost 4 bases, with 12 bases spanning the gap. The CDR3 length is 14 residues. Here the CDR3 DNA reads TGTGCCAGCAGTGGGCAGGGAAAGGCAGATACGCAGTATTTT. Its translation: CASSGQGKADTQYF.

This clonotype was counted many times. This chain connects TRBV28 to TRBJ2-3, with 9 positions matching TRBD1. The CDR3 is made up of 14 amino acids. Germline V gene lookup returns CDR1 MDHEN and CDR2 SYDVKM. V lost 3 bases, J lost 4 bases, and 2 bases stayed unmatched. The CDR3 DNA is TGTGCCAGCAGTTTCCGACAGGGGGCAGATACGCAGTATTTT. Its translation: CASSFRQGADTQYF.

There are many counts of this clonotype. The genes are TRBV5-4 and TRBJ2-3, with D maybe TRBD1 (6 bases). Trimming removed 4 bases from V and 11 bases from J, with 20 bases in between. Germline V lookup: CDR1 SGHNT, CDR2 YYREEE (reference sequence). The CDR3 loop spans 14 amino acids. The CDR3 region has the DNA TGTGCCAGCAGCCAAAGTAACAGGGCCGAGGGGCAGTATTTT. It codes for CASSQSNRAEGQYF.

This clonotype occurred many times. V gene TRBV24-1 combines with J gene TRBJ1-5; D gene unclear. The CDR3 contains 12 residues. In germline, CDR1 is KGHDR, CDR2 SFDVKD. Trimming took off 3 bases at V and 8 bases at J, with 7 bases between the two ends. CDR3 coding DNA: TGTGCCACCAGTGATCGGGCTGAGCCCCAGCATTTT. Translation: CATSDRAEPQHF.

The chain is built from TRBV5-1 and TRBJ2-7, with TRBD1 matching over 9 bases. Losses at the gene ends were 6 bases for V and 2 bases for J; bases not matched to a gene: 9. Looked up from germline, CDR1 is SGHRS and CDR2 is YFSETQ. CDR3 length equals 15 residues. The chain's CDR3 is CASTGNTGGPYEQYF. CDR3 nucleotide sequence: TGCGCCAGCACGGGAAATACAGGGGGCCCCTACGAGCAGTACTTC.

This clonotype was seen a handful of times. The chain is built from TRBV24-1 and TRBJ2-1; 11 positions agree with TRBD2. CDR3 size: 15 residues. V gave up 3 bases and J gave up 8 bases; unmatched junction bases: 5. Germline V CDR1 and CDR2: KGHDR, SFDVKD. The CDR3 region is CATSDGLAGGYEQFF. The CDR3 bases are TGTGCCACCAGTGATGGCCTAGCGGGAGGATATGAGCAGTTCTTC.

This clonotype appeared many times. The chain links TRBV5-1 to TRBJ2-3, with D unresolved. Germline V gene data show CDR1 as SGHRS and CDR2 as YFSETQ. With 4 bases removed from V and 1 base from J, the gap between germline ends came to 10 bases. The CDR3 is 14 amino acids. The CDR3 DNA follows: TGCGCCAGCAGCCCGCGCTCGGGCACAGATACGCAGTATTTT. It codes for CASSPRSGTDTQYF.

This clonotype came up many times. J is TRBJ2-7 and V is TRBV24-1; D is undetermined. Trimming pared 5 bases from V and 1 base from J, leaving 14 bases between. This CDR3 has 15 residues. Germline V gene data show CDR1 as KGHDR and CDR2 as SFDVKD. CDR3 protein: CATSGRGRSSYEQYF. The CDR3 region has the DNA TGTGCCACCAGTGGTCGCGGCAGGTCTTCCTACGAGCAGTACTTC.

This clonotype occurred a few times. The chain links TRBV24-1 to TRBJ2-5; 7 bases line up with TRBD2. The CDR3 loop spans 14 amino acids. Germline-derived CDR1 and CDR2 are KGHDR and SFDVKD. V lost 3 bases, J lost 5 bases, and 5 bases stayed unmatched. This CDR3 reads CATSDRTRHETQYF. The CDR3 DNA is TGTGCCACCAGTGATCGGACTAGGCATGAGACCCAGTACTTC.

This clonotype came up many times. The chain is built from TRBV7-9 and TRBJ2-3; D remains unclear. Trimming removed 5 bases at V and 10 bases at J, with 25 bases between. Per germline, CDR1 SEHNR and CDR2 FQNEAQ (reference sequence). This CDR3 has 16 residues. CDR3 in amino acids: CASSDALPSSQGAQYF. The CDR3 coding sequence is TGTGCCAGCAGCGACGCGCTACCGTCATCACAAGGAGCGCAGTATTTT.

This clonotype has a count of ten or more. This sequence joins TRBV18 and TRBJ2-7; D is ambiguous. Germline-derived CDR1 and CDR2 are KGHSH and LQKENI. Trimming removed 4 bases from V and 3 bases from J, with 10 bases in between. The CDR3 covers 13 residues. The CDR3 bases are TGTGCCAGCTCACGCTCGACTGACTACGAGCAGTACTTC. Translation: CASSRSTDYEQYF.